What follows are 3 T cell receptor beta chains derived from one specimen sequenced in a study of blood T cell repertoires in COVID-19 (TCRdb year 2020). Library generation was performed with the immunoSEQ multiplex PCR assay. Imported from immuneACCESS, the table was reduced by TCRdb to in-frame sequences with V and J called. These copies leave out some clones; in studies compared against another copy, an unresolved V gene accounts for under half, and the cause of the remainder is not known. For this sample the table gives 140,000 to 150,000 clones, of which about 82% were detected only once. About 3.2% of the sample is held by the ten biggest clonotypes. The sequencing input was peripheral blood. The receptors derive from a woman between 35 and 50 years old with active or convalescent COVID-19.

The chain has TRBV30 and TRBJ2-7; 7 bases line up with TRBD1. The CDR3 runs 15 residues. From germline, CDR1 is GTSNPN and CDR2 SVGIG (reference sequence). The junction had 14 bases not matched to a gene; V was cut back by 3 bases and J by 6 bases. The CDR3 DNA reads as TGTGCCTGGAGGCCCAGACAGGGTAATCTCGCCGAGCAGTACTTC. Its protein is CAWRPRQGNLAEQYF. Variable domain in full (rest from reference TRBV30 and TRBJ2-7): SQTIHQWPATLVQPVGSPLSLECTVEGTSNPNLYWYRQAAGRGLQLLFYSVGIGQISSEVPQNLSASRPQDRQFILSSKKLLLSDSGFYLCAWRPRQGNLAEQYFGPGTRLTVT.

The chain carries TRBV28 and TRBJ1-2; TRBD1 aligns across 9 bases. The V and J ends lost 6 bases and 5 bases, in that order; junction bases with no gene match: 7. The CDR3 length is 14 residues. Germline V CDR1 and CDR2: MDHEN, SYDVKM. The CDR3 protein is CASSGIGTGYGYTF. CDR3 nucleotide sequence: TGTGCCAGCAGCGGAATAGGGACAGGGTATGGCTACACCTTC.

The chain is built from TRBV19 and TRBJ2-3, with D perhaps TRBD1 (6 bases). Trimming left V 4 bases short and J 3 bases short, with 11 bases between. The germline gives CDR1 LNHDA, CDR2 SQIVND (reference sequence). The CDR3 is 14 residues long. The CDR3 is CASSRQGSTDTQYF. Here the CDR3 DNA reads TGTGCCAGTAGTAGGCAGGGGTCTACAGATACGCAGTATTTT.